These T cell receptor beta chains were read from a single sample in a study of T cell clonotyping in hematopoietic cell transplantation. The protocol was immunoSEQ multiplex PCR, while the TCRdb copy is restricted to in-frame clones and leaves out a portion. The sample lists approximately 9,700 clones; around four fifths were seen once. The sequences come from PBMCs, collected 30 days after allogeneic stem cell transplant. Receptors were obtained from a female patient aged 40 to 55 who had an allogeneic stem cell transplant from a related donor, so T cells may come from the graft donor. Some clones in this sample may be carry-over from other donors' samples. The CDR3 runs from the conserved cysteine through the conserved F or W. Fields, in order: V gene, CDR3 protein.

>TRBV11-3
CASSPPGQLYNEQFF
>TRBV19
CASSLGQGIQETQYF
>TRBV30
CAWSVHRDQPQHF
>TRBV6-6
CASSYGPNDQPQHF
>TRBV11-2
CASGKAGREAYEQYF
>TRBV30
CAWSVREQETQYF
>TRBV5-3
CARSLDRDQETQYF
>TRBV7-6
CASSIGTSGKYEQYF
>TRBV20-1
CSALDGYGYTF
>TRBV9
CASSVYHTGELFF
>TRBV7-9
CASSFGTGDYEQYF
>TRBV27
CASRAQLAGSTDTQYF
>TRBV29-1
CSVWGKETQYF
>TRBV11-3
CASRDWSQDTQYF
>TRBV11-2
CASSYGTGTFGNTIYF
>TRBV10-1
CASSQRTSYNEQFF
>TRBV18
CASSSFGQGYEQYF
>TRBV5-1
CASTGGLSTDTQYF
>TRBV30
CAWSPRSLRYEQYF
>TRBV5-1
CASSNRTSHGYEQFF
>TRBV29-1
CSVEDWRDRGRNTQYF
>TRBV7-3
CASGRAGDEQFF
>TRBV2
CASSEAVRTYSNQPQHF
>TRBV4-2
CASSPRGQVGEKLFF
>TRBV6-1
CASVSGTAYNEQFF
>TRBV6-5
CASSRLGFPPAF
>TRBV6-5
CASSYQRREAFF
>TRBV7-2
CASSLGGIYEQYF
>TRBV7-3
CASSLWQGAGGANVLTF
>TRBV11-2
CASGGVTGGKPYEQYF
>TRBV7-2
CASSSPDQTQYF
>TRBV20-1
CSAQEVEQFF
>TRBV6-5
CASSLGRGFAGYTF
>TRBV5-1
CASSPGQKNTIYF
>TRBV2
CASSEDPQRHSGANVLTF
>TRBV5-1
CASSISSPTDTQYF
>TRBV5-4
CASSLEAGHHNEQFF
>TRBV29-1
CSVDGGSWTEAFF
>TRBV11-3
CASSLDRQPYNEQFF
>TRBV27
CASGTLNSYEQYF
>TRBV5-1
CASRATDTQYF
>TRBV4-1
CASSQVGREGSYEQYF
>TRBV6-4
CASSDYSSLAAYNEQFF
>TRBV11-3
CASSLLALAGAEETQYF
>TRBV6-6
CASGQGGLNTEAFF
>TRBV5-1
CASSLFGSAGVRETQYF
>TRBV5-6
CASSLFFSGNYGYTF
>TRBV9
CASSVDGQGHYNEQFF